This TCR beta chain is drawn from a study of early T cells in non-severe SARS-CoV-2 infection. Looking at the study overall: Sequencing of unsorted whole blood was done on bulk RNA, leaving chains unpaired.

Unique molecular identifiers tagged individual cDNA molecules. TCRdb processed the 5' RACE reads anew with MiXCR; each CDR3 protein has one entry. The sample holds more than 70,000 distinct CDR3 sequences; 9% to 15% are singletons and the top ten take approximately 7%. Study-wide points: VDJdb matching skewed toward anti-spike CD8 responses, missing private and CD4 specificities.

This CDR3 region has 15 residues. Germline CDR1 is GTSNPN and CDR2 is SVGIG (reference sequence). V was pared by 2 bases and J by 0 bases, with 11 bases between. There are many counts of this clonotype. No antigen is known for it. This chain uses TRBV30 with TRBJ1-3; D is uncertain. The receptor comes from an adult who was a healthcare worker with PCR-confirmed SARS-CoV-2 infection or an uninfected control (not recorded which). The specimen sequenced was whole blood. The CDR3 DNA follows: TGTGCCTGGAGTCTGACGTCCAGCTCTGGAAACACCATATATTTT. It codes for CAWSLTSSSGNTIYF.